This section outlines one TCR beta chain sequence together with its context. Its antigen remains unidentified. Trimming at V came to 4 bases and at J to 4 bases, leaving 4 bases not matched to a gene. Germline CDR1 and CDR2: LGHDT and YNNKEL (reference sequence). The CDR3 has 15 amino acids. TCRdb independently ran MiXCR on the 5' RACE reads; one entry per CDR3 protein. The profile shows around 370,000 distinct CDR3 sequences, 9% to 10% of them singletons. This entry is derived from a study of identical twins. Regarding the study as a whole: Conclusions were drawn cross-sectionally by statistical analysis, without following the same donors.

The receptor's source is a woman in her forties or fifties in good health. Specimen: naive T cells sorted from blood. This chain uses TRBV3-1 with TRBJ2-3; 11 nucleotides align to TRBD2. The CDR3 region is CASSLKTSGADTQYF. In DNA, the CDR3 is TGTGCCAGCAGCCTCAAGACTAGCGGGGCAGATACGCAGTATTTT.